These T cell receptor beta chains were read from a single sample in a study of cytomegalovirus exposure and HLA in healthy donors. Method: immunoSEQ multiplex PCR; TCRdb's copy keeps in-frame clones and lacks some. This sample has roughly 180,000 clones, with 79% found just once. The specimen was PBMCs. All receptors derive from a girl aged 10 to 17 in good health and CMV-seropositive. CDR3s include the opening cysteine and the closing phenylalanine or tryptophan. Fields, in order: clone size, D gene, V gene, J gene, CDR3 protein, CDR3 DNA. D genes are given only for firm matches. The size entry is marked missing in some rows and otherwise reads once, few, many or a size class.

clone_size: -
d_call: -
v_call: TRBV7-2
j_call: TRBJ2-1
cdr3_aa: CASSLEPMTPGNEQFF
cdr3_nt: TGTGCCAGCAGCCTAGAACCTATGACCCCGGGAAATGAGCAGTTCTTC

clone_size: -
d_call: TRBD1
v_call: TRBV19
j_call: TRBJ1-5
cdr3_aa: CASSTGKGQGNGGNQPQHF
cdr3_nt: TGTGCCAGTAGTACGGGAAAGGGACAGGGGAATGGTGGCAATCAGCCCCAGCATTTT

clone_size: -
d_call: TRBD2
v_call: TRBV6-5
j_call: TRBJ2-1
cdr3_aa: CASSYGTSQYNEQFF
cdr3_nt: TGTGCCAGCAGTTACGGGACTAGTCAATACAATGAGCAGTTCTTC

clone_size: -
d_call: -
v_call: TRBV9
j_call: TRBJ2-3
cdr3_aa: CASSATVGSTDTQYF
cdr3_nt: TGTGCCAGCAGCGCCACGGTGGGCAGCACAGATACGCAGTATTTT

clone_size: -
d_call: -
v_call: TRBV11-2
j_call: TRBJ2-5
cdr3_aa: CASSLVEGGQKTQYF
cdr3_nt: TGTGCCAGCAGCTTAGTCGAGGGGGGGCAAAAGACCCAGTACTTC

clone_size: -
d_call: TRBD1
v_call: TRBV6-5
j_call: TRBJ2-7
cdr3_aa: CASSYSNRGNSYEQYF
cdr3_nt: TGTGCCAGCAGTTACTCGAACAGGGGGAACTCCTACGAGCAGTACTTC

clone_size: -
d_call: -
v_call: TRBV7-2
j_call: TRBJ2-3
cdr3_aa: CASSLEAEYTQYF
cdr3_nt: TGTGCCAGCAGCTTAGAAGCGGAGTATACGCAGTATTTT

clone_size: -
d_call: -
v_call: TRBV6-1
j_call: TRBJ1-1
cdr3_aa: CARPDTSNTEAFF
cdr3_nt: TGTGCCAGACCCGACACCTCCAACACTGAAGCTTTCTTT

clone_size: -
d_call: -
v_call: TRBV11-2
j_call: TRBJ2-7
cdr3_aa: CASSLAGTQYEQYF
cdr3_nt: TGTGCCAGCAGCCTCGCCGGGACTCAATACGAGCAGTACTTC

clone_size: -
d_call: TRBD1
v_call: TRBV27
j_call: TRBJ1-6
cdr3_aa: CASSRGDRSNSPLHF
cdr3_nt: TGTGCCAGCAGCCGAGGGGACAGGAGTAATTCACCCCTCCACTTT

clone_size: few
d_call: -
v_call: TRBV7-6
j_call: TRBJ2-3
cdr3_aa: CASGSPSTDTQYF
cdr3_nt: TGTGCCAGTGGTAGCCCTAGCACAGATACGCAGTATTTT

clone_size: -
d_call: TRBD2
v_call: TRBV5-1
j_call: TRBJ2-3
cdr3_aa: CASSTGTSGDTQYF
cdr3_nt: TGCGCCAGCAGCACCGGGACTAGCGGCGATACGCAGTATTTT

clone_size: -
d_call: -
v_call: TRBV2
j_call: TRBJ1-5
cdr3_aa: CASSKDDGGNQPQHF
cdr3_nt: TGTGCCAGCAGTAAGGACGACGGGGGCAATCAGCCCCAGCATTTT

clone_size: -
d_call: TRBD1
v_call: TRBV5-1
j_call: TRBJ2-7
cdr3_aa: CASSVTGTANEQYF
cdr3_nt: TGCGCCAGCAGCGTCACCGGGACAGCGAACGAGCAGTACTTC

clone_size: few
d_call: -
v_call: TRBV4-3
j_call: TRBJ2-2
cdr3_aa: CASSQAVLFTGELFF
cdr3_nt: TGCGCCAGCAGCCAGGCTGTCTTGTTCACCGGGGAGCTGTTTTTT

clone_size: few
d_call: -
v_call: TRBV4-1
j_call: TRBJ2-3
cdr3_aa: CASSGLHRADTQYF
cdr3_nt: TGCGCCAGTTCGGGACTCCATAGGGCAGATACGCAGTATTTT

clone_size: -
d_call: -
v_call: TRBV7-8
j_call: TRBJ2-3
cdr3_aa: CASRGAGSDTQYF
cdr3_nt: TGTGCCAGCAGGGGGGCAGGGTCAGATACGCAGTATTTT

clone_size: -
d_call: -
v_call: TRBV11-2
j_call: TRBJ2-7
cdr3_aa: CASSLDPRGEQYF
cdr3_nt: TGTGCCAGCAGCCTAGATCCCCGGGGAGAGCAGTACTTC

clone_size: -
d_call: TRBD2
v_call: TRBV11-2
j_call: TRBJ2-1
cdr3_aa: CTSSRAGGTYNEQFF
cdr3_nt: TGTACCAGCAGCCGAGCCGGGGGGACCTACAATGAGCAGTTCTTC

clone_size: -
d_call: -
v_call: TRBV29-1
j_call: TRBJ2-7
cdr3_aa: CSVEDAGKKNEQYF
cdr3_nt: TGCAGCGTTGAAGATGCGGGGAAGAAAAACGAGCAGTACTTC

clone_size: -
d_call: -
v_call: TRBV7-2
j_call: TRBJ2-5
cdr3_aa: CASSLARGFGETQYF
cdr3_nt: TGTGCCAGCAGCTTAGCGCGGGGCTTTGGGGAGACCCAGTACTTC

clone_size: -
d_call: TRBD2
v_call: TRBV5-6
j_call: TRBJ2-5
cdr3_aa: CASSQGPLAGPNQETQYF
cdr3_nt: TGTGCCAGCAGCCAAGGCCCCCTAGCGGGGCCAAACCAAGAGACCCAGTACTTC

clone_size: -
d_call: TRBD2
v_call: TRBV15
j_call: TRBJ2-3
cdr3_aa: CATSRGRGGGPTNTQYF
cdr3_nt: TGTGCCACCAGCAGGGGTCGCGGGGGGGGACCGACAAATACGCAGTATTTT

clone_size: few
d_call: TRBD2
v_call: TRBV5-6
j_call: TRBJ2-6
cdr3_aa: CASNTLAGGLSGANVLTF
cdr3_nt: TGTGCCAGCAACACACTAGCGGGGGGTCTCTCTGGGGCCAACGTCCTGACTTTC

clone_size: -
d_call: -
v_call: TRBV6-5
j_call: TRBJ2-5
cdr3_aa: CASSYLEETQYF
cdr3_nt: TGTGCCAGCAGTTACCTCGAAGAGACCCAGTACTTC

clone_size: -
d_call: -
v_call: TRBV7-8
j_call: TRBJ1-1
cdr3_aa: CASTLSQDRNTEAFF
cdr3_nt: TGTGCCAGCACCCTTAGTCAGGATCGAAACACTGAAGCTTTCTTT

clone_size: -
d_call: TRBD2
v_call: TRBV11-3
j_call: TRBJ2-1
cdr3_aa: CASSSWSSGGVGNEQFF
cdr3_nt: TGTGCCAGCAGCTCGTGGAGTAGCGGGGGGGTGGGTAATGAGCAGTTCTTC

clone_size: few
d_call: -
v_call: TRBV29-1
j_call: TRBJ1-2
cdr3_aa: CSVAGQGGYTF
cdr3_nt: TGCAGCGTTGCCGGGCAGGGGGGCTACACCTTC